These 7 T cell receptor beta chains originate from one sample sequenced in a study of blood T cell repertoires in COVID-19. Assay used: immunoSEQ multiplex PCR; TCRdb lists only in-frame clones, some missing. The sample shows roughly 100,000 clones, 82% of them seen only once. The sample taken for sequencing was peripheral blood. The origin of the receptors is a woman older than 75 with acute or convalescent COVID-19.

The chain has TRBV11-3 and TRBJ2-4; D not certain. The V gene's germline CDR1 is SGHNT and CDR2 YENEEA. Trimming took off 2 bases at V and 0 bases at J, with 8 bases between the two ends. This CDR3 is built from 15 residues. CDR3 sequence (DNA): TGTGCCAGCAGCTTAATTAGCAAAGCCAAAAACATTCAGTACTTC. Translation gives CASSLISKAKNIQYF.

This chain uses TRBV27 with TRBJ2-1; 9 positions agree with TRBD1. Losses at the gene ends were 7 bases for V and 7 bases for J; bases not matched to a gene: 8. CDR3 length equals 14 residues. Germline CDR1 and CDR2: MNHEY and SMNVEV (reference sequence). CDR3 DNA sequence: TGTGCCAGCACTTCTACAGGGGGCTTGAATGAGCAGTTCTTC. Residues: CASTSTGGLNEQFF.

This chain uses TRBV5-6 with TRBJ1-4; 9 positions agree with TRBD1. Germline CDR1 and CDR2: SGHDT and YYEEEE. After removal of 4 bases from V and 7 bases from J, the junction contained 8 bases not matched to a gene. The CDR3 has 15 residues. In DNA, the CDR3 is TGTGCCAGCAGCCGCCCGGGACAGGGAAGTGAAAAACTGTTTTTT. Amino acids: CASSRPGQGSEKLFF.

In DNA, the CDR3 is TGCGCCAGCAGTCCTCAGGGTAACTATGGCTACACCTTC. Translated: CASSPQGNYGYTF. The chain has TRBV5-1 and TRBJ1-2; possibly TRBD1 for D (5 bases). This CDR3 has 13 residues. V gave up 5 bases and J gave up 1 base, with 9 bases separating them. Per the germline V gene, CDR1 is SGHRS and CDR2 is YFSETQ.

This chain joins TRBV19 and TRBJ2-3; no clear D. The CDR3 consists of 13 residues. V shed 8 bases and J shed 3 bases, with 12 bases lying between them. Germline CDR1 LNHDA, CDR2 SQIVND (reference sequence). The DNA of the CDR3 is TGTGCCAGTGGGCAGGTGGATACAGATACGCAGTATTTT. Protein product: CASGQVDTDTQYF.

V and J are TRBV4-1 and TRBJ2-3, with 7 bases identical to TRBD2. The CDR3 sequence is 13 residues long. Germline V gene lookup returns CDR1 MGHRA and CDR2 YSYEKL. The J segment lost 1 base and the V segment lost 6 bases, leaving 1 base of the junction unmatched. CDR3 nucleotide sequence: TGCGCCAGCAGAGGACTAGGCACAGATACGCAGTATTTT. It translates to CASRGLGTDTQYF.

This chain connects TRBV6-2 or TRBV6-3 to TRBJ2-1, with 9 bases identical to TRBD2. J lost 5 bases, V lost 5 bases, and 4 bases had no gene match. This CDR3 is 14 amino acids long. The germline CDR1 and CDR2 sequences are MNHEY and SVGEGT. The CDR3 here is CASSRREGDNEQFF. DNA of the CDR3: TGTGCCAGCAGTCGGCGGGAGGGTGACAATGAGCAGTTCTTC.